One sample yielded the 26 T cell receptor beta chains listed below, sequenced in a study of T cell responses to AZD1222 COVID-19 vaccine. Repertoires were generated with immunoSEQ multiplex PCR, while TCRdb's copy carries only in-frame clones and drops some. The sample holds 180,000 or so clones; 91% are singletons and the top ten take about 1.7%. Material: peripheral blood, obtained 28 days after the second AZD1222 dose. These receptor sequences come from an adult who received the AZD1222 COVID-19 vaccine.

This chain uses TRBV5-1 with TRBJ2-1; 9 bases agree with TRBD2. The CDR3 loop spans 14 amino acids. From germline, CDR1 is SGHRS and CDR2 YFSETQ. V lost 3 bases to trimming and J lost 7 bases; unmatched junction nucleotides: 5. CDR3 sequence (DNA): TGCGCCAGCAGCTCTAGCGGGGTGGTGAATGAGCAGTTCTTC. Translation gives CASSSSGVVNEQFF.

The gene calls are TRBV27 and TRBJ1-2; no reliable D call. Trimming shortened V by 6 bases and J by 11 bases, and 19 bases separated the two germline ends. From germline, CDR1 is MNHEY and CDR2 SMNVEV (reference sequence). This CDR3 region has 13 residues. The CDR3 DNA is TGTGCCAGCAGGTTCTTCCTTGAAGGGCCTTACACCTTC. Encoded protein: CASRFFLEGPYTF.

This chain connects TRBV30 to TRBJ1-1; no clear D. Germline V lookup: CDR1 GTSNPN, CDR2 SVGIG (reference sequence). The CDR3 spans 14 residues. V gave up 1 base and J gave up 3 bases, with 12 bases separating them. CDR3 in DNA: TGTGCCTGGAGTGGGGTTTGGGCCTACACTGAAGCTTTCTTT. Protein: CAWSGVWAYTEAFF.

The sample holds one count of this clone. The V and J genes are TRBV3-1 (or the pseudogene TRBV3-2) and TRBJ1-2, with TRBD1 matching 8 bases. Germline values: CDR1 LGHDT, CDR2 YNNKEL (reference sequence). CDR3 length: 13 amino acids. With V trimmed by 4 bases and J by 8 bases, 6 bases remained unmatched. CDR3 in DNA: TGTGCCAGCAGCCCAGGACAGGGTAGAGGCTACACCTTC. Amino acids: CASSPGQGRGYTF.

The chain couples TRBV5-1 to TRBJ1-2; D uncertain. The germline gives CDR1 SGHRS, CDR2 YFSETQ. The germline V and J ends were trimmed by 4 bases and 0 bases, with 10 bases remaining between them. The CDR3 extends over 14 amino acids. CDR3 amino acids: CASSDPGANYGYTF. CDR3 DNA: TGCGCCAGCAGCGACCCGGGAGCTAACTATGGCTACACCTTC.

The rearrangement joins TRBV18 to TRBJ1-1; D is possibly TRBD1 (6 bases). This CDR3 contains 14 residues. Trimming removed 2 bases from V and 1 base from J, with 8 bases in between. The V gene's germline CDR1 is KGHSH and CDR2 LQKENI. The CDR3 is CASSPEQGNTEAFF. CDR3 nucleotide sequence: TGTGCCAGCTCACCAGAACAGGGGAACACTGAAGCTTTCTTT.

The rearrangement links TRBV5-6 to TRBJ2-7, with 7 bases that match TRBD1. Germline trimming cut 2 bases from V and 3 bases from J; bases unmatched to any gene: 5. Germline CDR1 reads SGHDT; CDR2 reads YYEEEE. CDR3 length: 14 amino acids. The CDR3 reads CASSLRQGIYEQYF. The CDR3 nucleotides read TGTGCCAGCAGCTTACGACAGGGTATCTACGAGCAGTACTTC.

This rearrangement joins TRBV2 to TRBJ2-4; the match to TRBD1 covers 9 bases. Germline V gene data show CDR1 as SNHLY and CDR2 as FYNNEI. This CDR3 contains 18 residues. V lost 5 bases and J lost 6; bases outside the gene matches: 17. CDR3: CASSQSRGDRVIGNIQYF. The CDR3 bases are TGTGCCAGCAGTCAAAGCAGAGGGGACAGGGTGATTGGAAACATTCAGTACTTC.

This chain uses TRBV6-5 with TRBJ1-2, with 11 bases lining up with TRBD1. Germline loops: CDR1 MNHEY, CDR2 SVGAGI. There are 15 residues in the CDR3. V trimming: 2 bases; J trimming: 4 bases; junction bases outside the gene matches: 3. The CDR3 loop is CASSYRTGGGYGYTF. The CDR3 bases are TGTGCCAGCAGTTACCGGACAGGGGGCGGCTATGGCTACACCTTC.

The chain has TRBV6-2 or TRBV6-3 and TRBJ2-5; D call uncertain. Between the trimmed V and J ends, which lost 6 bases and 1 base, there was a span of 9 bases. In germline, CDR1 is MNHEY, CDR2 SVGEGT. The CDR3 consists of 13 residues. This chain's CDR3 is CASSLRAQETQYF. For the CDR3, the DNA is TGTGCCAGCAGCCTCCGGGCCCAAGAGACCCAGTACTTC.

The chain links TRBV4-2 to TRBJ1-4; D remains unclear. Germline CDR1 and CDR2: LGHNA and YNFKEQ. There are 14 residues in the CDR3. Trimming shortened V by 0 bases and J by 8 bases, and 10 bases separated the two germline ends. The CDR3 DNA follows: TGTGCCAGCAGCCAAGATTCCCGAGGGGAAAAACTGTTTTTT. Encoded protein: CASSQDSRGEKLFF.

This clone appeared a single time. The V and J genes are TRBV4-3 and TRBJ2-7; 7 bases map to TRBD1. V shed 2 bases and J 2 bases; nucleotides not matched to a gene: 3. Per the germline V gene, CDR1 is LGHNA and CDR2 is YSLEER. The CDR3 length is 14 residues. The CDR3 loop reads CASSQLTGTYEQYF. As DNA, the CDR3 is TGCGCCAGCAGCCAACTGACAGGGACCTACGAGCAGTACTTC.

This chain links TRBV20-1 with TRBJ2-7, with TRBD1 as a possible D gene (6 bases). Germline CDR1 and CDR2: DFQATT and SNEGSKA (reference sequence). V was cut by 6 bases and J by 3 bases, with 9 bases left in between. CDR3 length: 11 amino acids. CDR3 amino acids: CSARQDYEQYF. Here the CDR3 DNA reads TGCAGTGCACGACAGGACTACGAGCAGTACTTC.

The V and J genes are TRBV27 and TRBJ2-2, with 7 bases that match TRBD2. The CDR3 length is 16 residues. Trimming removed 6 bases from V and 4 bases from J; junction bases left unmatched: 11. Germline assignment: CDR1 MNHEY and CDR2 SMNVEV (reference sequence). Here the CDR3 DNA reads TGTGCCAGCAGGGAAGGTAGCGGGTCGGGCACCGGGGAGCTGTTTTTT. Its translation is CASREGSGSGTGELFF.

The chain recombines TRBV9 with TRBJ2-3; TRBD2 is a possible D gene (6 bases). This CDR3 has 16 amino acids. Germline V lookup: CDR1 SGDLS, CDR2 YYNGEE. The V end was cut by 4 bases, the J end by 2 bases, with 17 bases between. In DNA, the CDR3 is TGTGCCAGCAGCCTTACCGGGACTCACTACACAGATACGCAGTATTTT. It encodes CASSLTGTHYTDTQYF.

The chain joins TRBV11-1 to TRBJ1-1, with TRBD1 matching over 8 bases. Germline loops: CDR1 SGHAT, CDR2 FQDESV (reference sequence). Trimming took 6 bases from V and 9 from J; bases not matched to a gene: 6. The CDR3 spans 12 residues. This CDR3 reads CASRPWDRQAFF. CDR3 bases: TGTGCCAGCAGACCTTGGGACAGGCAAGCTTTCTTT.

This clone was observed a single time. Within the sample, other DNA sequences also encode this same CDR3. The genes are TRBV7-2 and TRBJ2-7; the D gene could be TRBD1 or TRBD2 (5 bases each). From germline, CDR1 is SGHTA and CDR2 FQGNSA. This CDR3 comprises 14 residues. Trimming stripped 6 bases from V and 3 bases from J, with 15 bases between. The DNA of the CDR3 is TGTGCCAGCAGTTTGGGTGGGGGATTCTACGAGCAGTACTTC. Amino acids: CASSLGGGFYEQYF.

The chain joins TRBV5-1 to TRBJ1-1; D gene ambiguous. Trimming removed 3 bases from V and 4 bases from J, with 10 bases in between. The germline CDR1 and CDR2 sequences are SGHRS and YFSETQ. The CDR3 has 13 amino acids. The CDR3 loop reads CASSSGWSTEAFF. The CDR3 nucleotides read TGCGCCAGCAGCTCGGGGTGGAGCACTGAAGCTTTCTTT.

The chain carries TRBV29-1 and TRBJ2-7; weak D call: TRBD2 (5 bases). The germline V gene has CDR1 SQVTM and CDR2 ANQGSEA. Trimming pared 6 bases from V and 3 bases from J, leaving 6 bases between. This CDR3 has 10 residues. CDR3 bases: TGCAGCGTCCGGGACTACGAGCAGTACTTC. This translates into CSVRDYEQYF.

This clone appeared once. This chain joins TRBV6-5 and TRBJ1-4; D unresolved. The CDR3 totals 13 residues. CDR1 is MNHEY, CDR2 SVGAGI, per germline. Trimming removed 8 bases at V and 8 bases at J, with 15 bases between. DNA for the CDR3: TGTGCCAGCTTACCTGGGTCGGGCGAAAAACTGTTTTTT. The encoded protein is CASLPGSGEKLFF.

This chain connects TRBV29-1 to TRBJ2-1; perhaps D is TRBD1 or TRBD2 (5 bases each). This CDR3 region has 12 residues. The germline CDR1 and CDR2 sequences are SQVTM and ANQGSEA. With 6 bases removed from V and 4 bases from J, the gap between germline ends came to 10 bases. CDR3 coding DNA: TGCAGCGTCGGGGACGGTTACAATGAGCAGTTCTTC. This encodes CSVGDGYNEQFF.

The chain employs TRBV12-5 and TRBJ1-5; 9 positions agree with TRBD1. Germline V gives CDR1 LGHNT, CDR2 FRNRAP. Unmatched junction bases numbered 4, after V lost 7 bases and J lost 0 bases. The length of the CDR3 is 15 residues. The CDR3 reads CASARTGDSNQPQHF. The CDR3 DNA reads as TGTGCTAGTGCCCGGACAGGGGATAGCAATCAGCCCCAGCATTTT.

The chain joins TRBV5-8 to TRBJ1-5; no firm D call. V was clipped by 0 bases and J by 3 bases, with 7 bases between them. CDR3 length equals 14 residues. In germline, CDR1 is SGHTS, CDR2 YDEGEE. The CDR3 sequence: CASSLGGLNQPQHF. DNA of the CDR3: TGTGCCAGCAGCTTGGGAGGGCTCAATCAGCCCCAGCATTTT.

This clone was seen only once. V gene TRBV3-1 (or the pseudogene TRBV3-2) combines with J gene TRBJ2-3; D gene unclear. CDR1 is LGHDT and CDR2 is YNNKEL in the germline V gene (reference sequence). V was shortened by 1 base and J by 0 bases, with 8 bases between the two germline ends. The CDR3 is 15 amino acids. This CDR3 is CASSQGTPSTDTQYF. CDR3 DNA: TGTGCCAGCAGCCAAGGTACACCTAGCACAGATACGCAGTATTTT.

The V call is TRBV7-9, the J call TRBJ1-4; 7 bases match TRBD1. The CDR3 covers 17 residues. Germline CDR1 SEHNR, CDR2 FQNEAQ (reference sequence). The trim removed 4 bases at V and 0 bases at J, leaving 8 bases unmatched. CDR3 sequence: CASSWVYRGPTNEKLFF. The CDR3 DNA reads as TGTGCCAGCAGCTGGGTGTACAGGGGCCCAACTAATGAAAAACTGTTTTTT.

This chain links TRBV7-9 with TRBJ1-1; tentatively, D is TRBD1 (6 bases). V was pared by 5 bases and J by 0 bases, with 16 bases between. Germline V CDR1 and CDR2: SEHNR, FQNEAQ (reference sequence). CDR3 length: 16 residues. The CDR3, as DNA: TGTGCCAGCAGCCCCACCCAGGGGAGGGTGAACACTGAAGCTTTCTTT. This encodes CASSPTQGRVNTEAFF. The full variable domain, in which reference TRBV7-9 and TRBJ1-1 provide the parts outside the CDR3, is DTGVSQNPRHKITKRGQNVTFRCDPISEHNRLYWYRQTLGQGPEFLTYFQNEAQLEKSRLLSDRFSAERPKGSFSTLEIQRTEQGDSAMYLCASSPTQGRVNTEAFFGQGTRLTVV.